This TCR beta chain was profiled in a study of blood T cell repertoires in COVID-19 (dated by TCRdb to 2020 to 2022). Broadly, across the study: Samples from collaborators originated in the United States, Italy and Spain and spanned both the acute and convalescent phases of COVID-19. The prospective study material was composed of cDNA or gDNA derived from T cells, B-cell-depleted T cells, or PBMCs. Deeply sampled blood TCRbeta repertoires from subjects exposed to, actively infected with, or recovered from COVID-19 were included in the dataset. The repertoires were made available in a free public database intended to serve as a resource for research on the immune response to SARS-CoV-2. Samples came from the ongoing ImmuneRACE study (first 160 participants) plus 1,254 subjects from 6 global collaborators. Nearly every sample came with metadata listing a de-identified subject ID, COVID-19 status, age in years and sex. Where available, HLA class I and class II types were obtained from metadata supplied by the sample provider rather than from assay-based typing. The study at large found these results: Clinical and demographic metadata were provided uncurated, with the amount varying by source and participant.

TCRbeta CDR3 regions were amplified from genomic DNA by means of the immunoSEQ Assay, a bias-controlled multiplex PCR. In the source study's methods: Nucleated cell counts per sample were estimated from amplification of reference gene primers within the assay. To quantify the absolute abundance of each unique TCRbeta CDR3 rearrangement, sequence reads were collapsed and filtered. Productive Simpson clonality was computed per sample as the square root of Simpson's diversity index over productive rearrangements. As stored in TCRdb, this immuneACCESS dataset retains in-frame rearrangements with V and J assigned. A fraction of the clones does not appear; measured against another copy, unresolved V genes explain less than half of the discrepancy, and the remainder lacks a known reason. The DNA gave D and trimming, while V, J and clone size come from that table. The sample contains hundreds of thousands of clones, roughly 80% of them found a single time. The top ten hold roughly 10% of the sample.

Of note for this clone: Its antigen is currently not known. Base qualities are not provided; no much larger clone lies one nucleotide away.

Each collaborating institution followed its own protocols to collect whole blood in K2EDTA tubes. For TCRbeta analysis, collaborator samples were shipped as frozen whole blood, as isolated PBMCs, or as DNA extracted from either sample type. The sequence came from a man older than 75 with acute or convalescent COVID-19. The specimen was peripheral blood.

The CDR3 sequence is CASRPTGPSGYTF. The base sequence is TGTGCCAGCAGACCTACAGGGCCCTCTGGCTACACCTTC. The V gene is TRBV6-5 and the J gene is TRBJ1-2, and TRBD1 may be the D gene, going by 6 matching bases. The CDR3 numbers 13 residues from cysteine through phenylalanine. CDR3 DNA is the only sequence kept; it has 39 bases, read in frame from the first base. V loses 6 bases of germline sequence and J loses 7 bases, and the interval between the two ends is 15 bases. The germline V gene provides CDR1 MNHEY and CDR2 SVGAGI.